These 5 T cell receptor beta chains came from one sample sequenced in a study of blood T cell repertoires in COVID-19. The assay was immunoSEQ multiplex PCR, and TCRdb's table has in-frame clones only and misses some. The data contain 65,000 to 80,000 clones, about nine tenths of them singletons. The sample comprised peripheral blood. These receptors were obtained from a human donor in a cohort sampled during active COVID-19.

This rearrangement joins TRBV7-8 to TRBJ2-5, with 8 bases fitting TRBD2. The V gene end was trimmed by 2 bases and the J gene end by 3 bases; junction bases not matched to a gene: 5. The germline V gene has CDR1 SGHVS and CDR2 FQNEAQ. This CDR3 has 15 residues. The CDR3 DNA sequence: TGTGCCAGCAGCTTAACGGGACTAGTGGAAGAGACCCAGTACTTC. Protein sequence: CASSLTGLVEETQYF. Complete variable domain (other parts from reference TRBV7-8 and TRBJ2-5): GAGVSQSPRYKVAKRGQDVALRCDPISGHVSLFWYQQALGQGPEFLTYFQNEAQLDKSGLPSDRFFAERPEGSVSTLKIQRTQQEDSAVYLCASSLTGLVEETQYFGPGTRLLVL.

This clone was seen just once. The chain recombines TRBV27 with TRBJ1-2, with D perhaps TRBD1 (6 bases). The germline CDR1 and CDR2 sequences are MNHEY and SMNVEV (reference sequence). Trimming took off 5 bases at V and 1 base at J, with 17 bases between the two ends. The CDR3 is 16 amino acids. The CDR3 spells CASSPLSDRNNYGYTF. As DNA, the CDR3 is TGTGCCAGCAGTCCCCTCTCCGACAGGAATAACTATGGCTACACCTTC.

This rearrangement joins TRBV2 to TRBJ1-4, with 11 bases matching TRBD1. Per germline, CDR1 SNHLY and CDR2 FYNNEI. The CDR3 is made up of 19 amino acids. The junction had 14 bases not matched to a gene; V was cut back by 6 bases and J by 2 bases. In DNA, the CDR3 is TGTGCCAGCAGAGTTTCCGGGACAGGGGGACCAACGACTAATGAAAAACTGTTTTTT. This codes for CASRVSGTGGPTTNEKLFF.

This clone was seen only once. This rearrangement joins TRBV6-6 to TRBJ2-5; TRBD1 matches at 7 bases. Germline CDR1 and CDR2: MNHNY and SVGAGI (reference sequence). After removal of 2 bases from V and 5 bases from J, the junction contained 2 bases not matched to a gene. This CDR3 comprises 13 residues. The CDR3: CASSYRGLETQYF. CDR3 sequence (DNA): TGTGCCAGCAGTTACAGGGGGCTTGAGACCCAGTACTTC.

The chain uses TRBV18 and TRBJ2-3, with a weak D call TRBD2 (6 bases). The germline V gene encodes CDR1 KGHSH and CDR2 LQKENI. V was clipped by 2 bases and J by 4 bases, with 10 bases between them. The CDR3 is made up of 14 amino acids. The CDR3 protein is CASSPSGVSDTQYF. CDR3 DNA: TGTGCCAGCTCACCATCGGGAGTCTCAGATACGCAGTATTTT.